The T cell receptor beta chain under discussion was sequenced for a study of cytotoxic CD8 clonotypes in ibrutinib-treated CLL (dated by TCRdb to about 2021). In terms of the full investigation: The cohort had ten to twelve relapsed/refractory and approximately 14 treatment-naive patients; under 18 were IGHV unmutated. Responses were partial in 24 patients and complete in 2; after median 68 months follow-up, approximately 15 stayed in remission and about 12 progressed. Response samples were obtained after a median of around eleven months of treatment, with a range of roughly 6 to 36 months. On average, each sample yielded around 250,000 productive templates and 94,082 productive rearrangements. Longitudinal samples were available for about 30% of the 86 trial participants. Cryopreserved peripheral blood mononuclear cells were collected before treatment, at response, and at either disease progression or sustained remission.

Around 2 micrograms of genomic DNA were extracted from cryopreserved PBMCs for TCR beta library preparation. Longitudinal blood samples from CLL patients on ibrutinib monotherapy underwent high-throughput TCR beta sequencing. The patients were enrolled in a single-center, open-label phase 2 trial of ibrutinib monotherapy. General study outcomes and caveats: At baseline, clonality was higher than in age-matched healthy donors and showed a strong correlation with circulating CD8+ T-cell counts. At ibrutinib response clonality went up, during sustained remission it held steady, and at progression it dropped back toward baseline. Public clonotypes were rare and either shrank or stayed stable during treatment, and the rise in clonality at ibrutinib response reflected expansion of private clonotypes. Sampling times were not matched between patients in sustained remission and patients whose disease was progressing, and lymph node repertoires were not examined.

On a MiSeq, deep resolution sequencing aimed for a depth between 1 in 1 million and 1 in 200,000 T cells, with each clonotype covered about 9.9x on average. The immunoSEQ hsTCRB Kit was used to generate the TCR beta libraries. As for how the authors treated the data: The data were analyzed with ImmunoSEQ Analyzer and ImmunoSEQ Data Assistant, and V, D and J gene assignments followed IMGT definitions. Clonality was computed as one minus normalized Shannon entropy of productive rearrangement frequencies, ranging from 0 to 1. Public clonotype analysis was restricted to overrepresented clonotypes comprising at least 0.05% of each patient's repertoire. Repertoires from approximately 12 age-matched healthy donors in immuneACCESS were used as clonality controls. TCRdb stores this immuneACCESS table with in-frame sequences only. Part of the clones is absent; in the studies checked, under half of the shortfall reflects unresolved V genes, and no reason is known for the rest. V, J and clone size were drawn from that table, and D and trimming were deduced from the DNA. The sample includes over 70,000 clones, with about 86% observed a single time. The ten top clones hold around 5.4% of the sample.

The CDR3 sequence holds 12 residues, the cysteine and phenylalanine included. Of all the DNA, just the CDR3 is kept, 36 bases in frame from base 1. CDR1 and CDR2, looked up from the germline V gene, are SGHRS and YFSETQ. V is pared back by 2 bases and J by 5 bases, with 7 bases lying between the germline termini. Regarding this clone: Its cognate antigen has yet to be identified. No much larger clone is present one base from it, and per-base qualities are unavailable.

The origin of this receptor is a human donor with chronic lymphocytic leukemia. The sequenced sample was PBMCs, obtained before ibrutinib treatment. The chain is assembled from TRBV5-1 and TRBJ2-5, with a tentative D call of TRBD1 or TRBD2, each matching 5 bases. CDR3 reads: CASSFEGETQYF. The nucleotides read TGCGCCAGCAGCTTTGAGGGGGAGACCCAGTACTTC.